This passage covers 7 T cell receptor beta chains from one sample sequenced in a study of identical twins. TCRdb passed the 5' RACE reads through MiXCR, listing each CDR3 protein once. This sample has around 250,000 distinct CDR3 sequences, with approximately 8.6% found just once. The same data also contributed to another study, on yellow fever vaccine responses in identical twins.

What was sequenced was CD8+ T cells sorted from blood. The receptors were sampled from a woman between 18 and 29 years old in good health.

CDR3 in amino acids: CATSSSVGEQPQHF. CDR3 bases: TGTGCCACCAGCAGTTCGGTGGGGGAGCAGCCCCAGCATTTT. V and J are TRBV15 and TRBJ1-5, with TRBD1 as a possible D gene (5 bases). The CDR3 loop spans 14 amino acids. The V end was cut by 3 bases, the J end by 7 bases, with 13 bases between. CDR1 is LNHNV and CDR2 is YYDKDF in the germline V gene (reference sequence).

The genes are TRBV29-1 and TRBJ2-7; no clear D. The CDR3 has 12 residues. The V end lost 7 bases, the J end lost 1 base, and 11 bases lay between the germline ends. Per germline, CDR1 SQVTM and CDR2 ANQGSEA. For the CDR3, the DNA is TGCAGCGCCGTGGTGGGTTCCTACGAGCAGTACTTC. Residues: CSAVVGSYEQYF.

This clonotype was counted at least ten times. The gene calls are TRBV12-5 and TRBJ2-2; D is perhaps TRBD1 (6 bases). From germline, CDR1 is LGHNT and CDR2 FRNRAP. The CDR3 runs to 11 residues. V was shortened by 4 bases and J by 12 bases, with 9 bases between the two germline ends. CDR3 DNA: TGTGCTAGTGGTTCCGGGACAAAGCTGTTTTTT. It yields the protein CASGSGTKLFF.

Ten or more counts support this clonotype. The rearrangement joins TRBV7-9 to TRBJ2-5, with 7 positions matching TRBD1. This CDR3 has 15 amino acids. The V gene end was trimmed by 3 bases and the J gene end by 9 bases; junction bases not matched to a gene: 13. From germline, CDR1 is SEHNR and CDR2 FQNEAQ (reference sequence). CDR3 amino acids: CASSLGSTGNLAQYF. The CDR3 coding sequence is TGTGCCAGCAGCTTGGGTTCGACAGGGAACCTGGCCCAGTACTTC.

This clonotype was counted ten times or more. This rearrangement joins TRBV10-3 to TRBJ2-1; the match to TRBD2 covers 12 bases. The CDR3 spans 16 residues. The V segment lost 4 bases and the J segment 3 bases; nucleotides outside the gene matches: 4. Germline assignment: CDR1 ENHRY and CDR2 SYGVKD. The CDR3 spells CAISGRTSGDYNEQFF. The CDR3 DNA reads TGTGCCATCAGTGGACGGACTAGCGGGGACTACAATGAGCAGTTCTTC.

This clonotype was detected a few times. Written as DNA, the CDR3 is TGTGCCAGTAGTATAGTACCAGACACCTACGAGCAGTACTTC. It is translated as CASSIVPDTYEQYF. The chain recombines TRBV19 with TRBJ2-7; D gene ambiguous. V shed 1 base and J shed 2 bases, with 9 bases lying between them. The CDR3 has 14 residues. Germline assignment: CDR1 LNHDA and CDR2 SQIVND (reference sequence).

In the case of this clonotype: A much larger clone sits a single nucleotide away, making a read error possible. The chain has TRBV4-2 and TRBJ2-7; 9 nucleotides align to TRBD1. The CDR3 runs to 16 residues. From germline, CDR1 is LGHNA and CDR2 YNFKEQ. V lost 4 bases to trimming and J lost 4 bases; unmatched junction nucleotides: 11. CDR3 bases: TGTGCCAGCAGCCCCTCTCGGACAGGGGCTTGGTACGAGCAGTACTTC. It encodes CASSPSRTGAWYEQYF.